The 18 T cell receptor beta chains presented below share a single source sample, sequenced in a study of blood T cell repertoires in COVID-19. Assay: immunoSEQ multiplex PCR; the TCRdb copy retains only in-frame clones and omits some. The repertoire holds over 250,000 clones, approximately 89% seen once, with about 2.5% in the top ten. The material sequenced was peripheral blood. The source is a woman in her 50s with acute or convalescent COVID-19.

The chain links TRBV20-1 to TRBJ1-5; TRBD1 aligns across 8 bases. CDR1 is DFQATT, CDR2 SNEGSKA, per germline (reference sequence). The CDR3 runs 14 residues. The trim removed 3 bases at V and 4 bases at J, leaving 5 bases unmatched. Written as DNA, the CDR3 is TGCAGTGCTAGTTCAGGGGGCATAAATCAGCCCCAGCATTTT. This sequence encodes CSASSGGINQPQHF.

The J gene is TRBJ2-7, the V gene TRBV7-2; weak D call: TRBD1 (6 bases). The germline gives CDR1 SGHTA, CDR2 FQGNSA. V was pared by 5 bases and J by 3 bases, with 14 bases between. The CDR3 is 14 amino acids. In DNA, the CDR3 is TGTGCCAGCAGCCAACGGGACACCTACTACGAGCAGTACTTC. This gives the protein CASSQRDTYYEQYF.

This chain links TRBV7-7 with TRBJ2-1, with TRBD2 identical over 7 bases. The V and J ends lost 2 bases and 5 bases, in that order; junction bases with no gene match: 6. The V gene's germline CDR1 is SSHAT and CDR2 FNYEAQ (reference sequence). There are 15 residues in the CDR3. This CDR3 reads CASSLWGGGNNEQFF. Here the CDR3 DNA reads TGTGCCAGCAGCTTATGGGGCGGGGGAAACAATGAGCAGTTCTTC.

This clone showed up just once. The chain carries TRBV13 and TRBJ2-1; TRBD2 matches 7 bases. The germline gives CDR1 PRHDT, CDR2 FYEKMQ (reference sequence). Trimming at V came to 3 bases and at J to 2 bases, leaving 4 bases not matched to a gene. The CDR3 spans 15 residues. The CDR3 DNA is TGTGCCAGCAGCTTGGAGCGGGGCCCCTACAATGAGCAGTTCTTC. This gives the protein CASSLERGPYNEQFF.

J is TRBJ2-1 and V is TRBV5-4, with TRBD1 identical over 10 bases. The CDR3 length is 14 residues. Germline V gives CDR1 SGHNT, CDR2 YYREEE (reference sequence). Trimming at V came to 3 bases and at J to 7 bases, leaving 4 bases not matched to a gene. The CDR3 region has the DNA TGTGCCAGCAGCTCTAGGACAGGGGGAAATGAGCAGTTCTTC. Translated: CASSSRTGGNEQFF.

The CDR3 reads CASSFRTLYEQYF. The CDR3 nucleotides read TGTGCCAGCAGTTTTAGAACCCTCTACGAGCAGTACTTC. The chain is built from TRBV28 and TRBJ2-7; D remains ambiguous. The CDR3 is 13 amino acids. Trimming took off 3 bases at V and 3 bases at J, with 9 bases between the two ends. Germline lookup yields CDR1 MDHEN and CDR2 SYDVKM.

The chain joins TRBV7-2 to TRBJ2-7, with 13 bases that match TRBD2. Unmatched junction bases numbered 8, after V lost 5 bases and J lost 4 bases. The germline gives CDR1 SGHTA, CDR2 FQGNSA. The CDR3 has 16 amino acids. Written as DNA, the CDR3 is TGTGCCAGCAGCCCGAGGACTAGCGGGAGTTTTTACGAGCAGTACTTC. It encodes CASSPRTSGSFYEQYF.

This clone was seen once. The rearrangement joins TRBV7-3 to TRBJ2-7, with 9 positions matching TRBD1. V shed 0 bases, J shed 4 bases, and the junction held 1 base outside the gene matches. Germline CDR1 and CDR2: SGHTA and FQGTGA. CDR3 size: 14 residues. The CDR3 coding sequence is TGTGCCAGCAGCTTAACGGGACAGGGTTACGAGCAGTACTTC. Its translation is CASSLTGQGYEQYF.

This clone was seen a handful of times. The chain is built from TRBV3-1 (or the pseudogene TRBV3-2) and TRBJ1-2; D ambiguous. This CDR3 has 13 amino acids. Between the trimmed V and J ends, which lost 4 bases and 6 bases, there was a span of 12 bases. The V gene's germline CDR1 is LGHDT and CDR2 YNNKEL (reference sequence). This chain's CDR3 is CASSLLVSDGYTF. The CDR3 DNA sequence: TGTGCCAGCAGCCTTTTAGTTTCCGATGGCTACACCTTC.

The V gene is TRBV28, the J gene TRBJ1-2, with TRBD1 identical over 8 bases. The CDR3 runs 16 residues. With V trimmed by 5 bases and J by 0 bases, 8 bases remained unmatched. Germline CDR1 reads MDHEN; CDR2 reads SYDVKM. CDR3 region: CASSPTGQGANYGYTF. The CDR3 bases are TGTGCCAGCAGTCCAACAGGACAGGGTGCTAACTATGGCTACACCTTC.

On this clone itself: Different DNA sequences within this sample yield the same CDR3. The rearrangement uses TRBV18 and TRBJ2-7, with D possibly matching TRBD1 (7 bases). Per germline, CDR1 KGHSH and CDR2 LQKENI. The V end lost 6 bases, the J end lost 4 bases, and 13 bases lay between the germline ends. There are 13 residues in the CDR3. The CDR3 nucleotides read TGTGCCAGCTCGCCCCCAGGGGGGTACGAGCAGTACTTC. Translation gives CASSPPGGYEQYF.

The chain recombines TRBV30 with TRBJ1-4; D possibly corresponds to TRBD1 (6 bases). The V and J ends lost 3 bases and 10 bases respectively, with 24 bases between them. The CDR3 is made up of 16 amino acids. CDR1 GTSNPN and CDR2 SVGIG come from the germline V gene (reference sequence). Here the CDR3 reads CAWRLRGLTGQGKLFF. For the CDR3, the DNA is TGTGCCTGGAGACTACGCGGCCTGACAGGTCAGGGAAAACTGTTTTTT.

CDR3: CAWERVLGNEQFF. In nucleotides, the CDR3 is TGTGCCTGGGAGCGGGTGCTTGGAAATGAGCAGTTCTTC. This chain links TRBV30 with TRBJ2-1, with D perhaps TRBD2 (6 bases). CDR1 is GTSNPN, CDR2 SVGIG, per germline (reference sequence). V lost 5 bases and J lost 7, with 15 bases in between. The length of the CDR3 is 13 residues.

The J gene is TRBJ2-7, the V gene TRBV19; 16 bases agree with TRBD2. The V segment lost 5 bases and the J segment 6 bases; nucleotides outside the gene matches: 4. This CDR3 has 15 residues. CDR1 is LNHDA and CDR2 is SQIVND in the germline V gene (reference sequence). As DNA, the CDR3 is TGTGCCAGTAGTGTGGGGACTAGCGGGAGGGGCGAGCAGTACTTC. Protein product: CASSVGTSGRGEQYF.

The CDR3, as DNA: TGTGCCAGCAGTTACCGGACAGGGGTCCCTCAGCCCCAGCATTTT. Translation gives CASSYRTGVPQPQHF. This chain uses TRBV6-2 or TRBV6-3 with TRBJ1-5; 9 bases fit TRBD1. V was clipped by 2 bases and J by 6 bases; unmatched bases: 5. Germline CDR1 MNHEY, CDR2 SVGEGT. The CDR3 sequence is 15 residues long.

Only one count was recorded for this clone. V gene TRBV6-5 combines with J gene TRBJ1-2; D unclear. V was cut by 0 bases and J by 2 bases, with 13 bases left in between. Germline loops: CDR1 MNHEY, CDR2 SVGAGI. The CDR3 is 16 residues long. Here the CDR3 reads CASSYSISRINYGYTF. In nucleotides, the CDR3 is TGTGCCAGCAGTTACTCGATTTCCAGGATAAACTATGGCTACACCTTC.

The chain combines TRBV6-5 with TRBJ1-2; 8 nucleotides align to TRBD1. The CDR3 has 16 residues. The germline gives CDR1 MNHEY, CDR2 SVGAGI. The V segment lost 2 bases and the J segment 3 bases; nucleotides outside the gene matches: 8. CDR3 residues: CASSYETGAGDYGYTF. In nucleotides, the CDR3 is TGTGCCAGCAGTTACGAGACAGGGGCGGGCGACTATGGCTACACCTTC.

For the CDR3, the DNA is TGTGCCAGCAGCCGACGAGAATCCGGGACACCGGGACTAGCGGAGGGCTACGAGCAGTACTTC. Protein: CASSRRESGTPGLAEGYEQYF. The genes are TRBV4-2 and TRBJ2-7; 11 nucleotides line up with TRBD2. The CDR3 is 21 amino acids. Trimming cost V 4 bases and J 3 bases; bases outside gene matches: 23. Germline CDR1 reads LGHNA; CDR2 reads YNFKEQ.